Below, 28 T cell receptor beta chains from the same sample are listed, as sequenced in a study of CD8 T cells in Susac syndrome. Random hexamers served to reverse transcribe roughly 0.5 to 1 ug RNA. From the immunoSEQ multiplex PCR reads, TCRdb called clonotypes with MiXCR, one entry per CDR3 protein. The repertoire holds roughly 150,000 distinct CDR3 sequences, with 85% to 95% as singletons. Sequenced sample: CD4+ T cells from PBMCs. The receptors derive from a human donor with Susac syndrome.

The V and J genes are TRBV4-3 and TRBJ1-4; D is perhaps TRBD1 (6 bases). This CDR3 contains 15 residues. Germline V gives CDR1 LGHNA, CDR2 YSLEER. Trimming stripped 1 base from V and 14 bases from J, with 20 bases between. CDR3 protein: CASSQGRHGHRGLFF. For the CDR3, the DNA is TGCGCCAGCAGCCAAGGACGGCACGGCCATAGGGGGCTGTTTTTT.

The chain employs TRBV12-3 or TRBV12-4 and TRBJ1-6, with 7 bases identical to TRBD1. The CDR3 runs to 15 residues. After removal of 2 bases from V and 8 bases from J, the junction contained 6 bases not matched to a gene. The CDR3 region has the DNA TGTGCCAGCAGTTTAAGGGGGACAGAGGATTCACCCCTCCACTTT. Translating it yields CASSLRGTEDSPLHF.

This clonotype has only one observation. The V and J genes are TRBV4-2 and TRBJ2-7, with TRBD1 identical over 9 bases. The CDR3 sequence is 16 residues long. V was pared by 2 bases and J by 2 bases, with 7 bases of the junction left unmatched. Germline assignment: CDR1 LGHNA and CDR2 YNFKEQ. The CDR3, as DNA: TGTGCCAGCAGCCAATTTCTCGGGACAGGGACCTACGAGCAGTACTTC. Its protein product is CASSQFLGTGTYEQYF.

The chain employs TRBV7-8 and TRBJ2-5; D is perhaps TRBD2 (6 bases). V was shortened by 9 bases and J by 4 bases, with 15 bases between the two germline ends. The CDR3 extends over 13 amino acids. Germline CDR1 and CDR2: SGHVS and FQNEAQ. The CDR3 DNA reads as TGTGCCAGTAGGGGTCCCGGGGGAGAGACCCAGTACTTC. It encodes CASRGPGGETQYF.

The chain couples TRBV13 to TRBJ2-1; D not certain. The CDR3 is made up of 12 amino acids. The germline gives CDR1 PRHDT, CDR2 FYEKMQ (reference sequence). V lost 0 bases and J 10 bases, leaving 7 bases between the germline ends. The CDR3 spells CASSLGLGEQFF. In DNA form, the CDR3 reads TGTGCCAGCAGCTTAGGCTTGGGGGAGCAGTTCTTC.

The V call is TRBV20-1, the J call TRBJ2-1, with a tentative D call TRBD2 (6 bases). This CDR3 is 12 amino acids long. Germline V lookup: CDR1 DFQATT, CDR2 SNEGSKA (reference sequence). Trimming removed 0 bases from V and 10 bases from J, with 10 bases in between. CDR3 nucleotides: TGCAGTGCTAGAGAAGGAGGGCAAGAGCAGTTCTTC. Amino acids: CSAREGGQEQFF.

The genes are TRBV20-1 and TRBJ2-1, with D maybe TRBD1 (5 bases). Per the germline V gene, CDR1 is DFQATT and CDR2 is SNEGSKA (reference sequence). The V gene lost 2 bases and the J gene lost 6 bases, with 8 bases spanning the gap. This CDR3 is 12 amino acids long. DNA for the CDR3: TGCAGTGCTAGATGGCAGGGCAATGAGCAGTTCTTC. Protein product: CSARWQGNEQFF.

The V gene is TRBV3-1, the J gene TRBJ1-5; D is uncertain. In germline, CDR1 is LGHDT, CDR2 YNNKEL (reference sequence). The length of the CDR3 is 15 residues. The V end was cut by 0 bases, the J end by 2 bases, with 8 bases between. The CDR3, as DNA: TGTGCCAGCAGCCAAGATCTATTCGGCAATCAGCCCCAGCATTTT. Its protein product is CASSQDLFGNQPQHF.

The CDR3 coding sequence is TGCAGTGCTAGAGATCAGGGGAGGGGAACAGATACGCAGTATTTT. Protein: CSARDQGRGTDTQYF. The chain has TRBV20-1 and TRBJ2-3; a weak D match, TRBD2 (7 bases). Trimming pared 0 bases from V and 3 bases from J, leaving 13 bases between. The CDR3 has 15 residues. Looked up from germline, CDR1 is DFQATT and CDR2 is SNEGSKA (reference sequence).

This chain links TRBV29-1 with TRBJ1-2; D is perhaps TRBD1 (6 bases). Trimming took off 1 base at V and 4 bases at J, with 7 bases between the two ends. This CDR3 comprises 12 residues. CDR1 and CDR2 (germline): SQVTM, ANQGSEA. CDR3 region: CSVEGTAYGYTF. CDR3 DNA sequence: TGCAGCGTTGAAGGGACAGCCTATGGCTACACCTTC.

The CDR3 loop reads CASSSGPGAETQYF. The CDR3 coding sequence is TGTGCCAGCAGCTCCGGACCTGGGGCAGAGACCCAGTACTTC. The V gene is TRBV7-9, the J gene TRBJ2-5; TRBD1 might be the D (5 bases). The ends were cut back, 4 bases at V and 4 bases at J, with 13 bases in the middle. The CDR3 runs 14 residues. Looked up from germline, CDR1 is SEHNR and CDR2 is FQNEAQ (reference sequence).

The chain links TRBV29-1 to TRBJ2-2; tentative D call: TRBD1 (6 bases). This CDR3 spans 13 amino acids. The V gene lost 7 bases and the J gene lost 3 bases, with 12 bases spanning the gap. Looked up from germline, CDR1 is SQVTM and CDR2 is ANQGSEA. The CDR3 loop is CSARGHYTGELFF. Written as DNA, the CDR3 is TGCAGCGCCCGGGGACATTACACCGGGGAGCTGTTTTTT.

The chain is built from TRBV29-1 and TRBJ2-1, with 9 positions matching TRBD2. V was pared by 7 bases and J by 3 bases, with 1 base of the junction left unmatched. The length of the CDR3 is 12 residues. Germline CDR1 and CDR2: SQVTM and ANQGSEA. CDR3 region: CSATSGYNEQFF. CDR3 bases: TGCAGCGCGACTAGCGGCTACAATGAGCAGTTCTTC.

The chain has TRBV19 and TRBJ1-6; 7 positions agree with TRBD1. The CDR3 totals 14 residues. From germline, CDR1 is LNHDA and CDR2 SQIVND (reference sequence). The junction had 5 bases not matched to a gene; V was cut back by 5 bases and J by 7 bases. CDR3 protein: CASSPRDSNSPLHF. Here the CDR3 DNA reads TGTGCCAGTAGTCCAAGGGACAGCAATTCACCCCTCCACTTT. The full variable domain, completed using reference TRBV19 and TRBJ1-6, is DGGITQSPKYLFRKEGQNVTLSCEQNLNHDAMYWYRQDPGQGLRLIYYSQIVNDFQKGDIAEGYSVSREKKESFPLTVTSAQKNPTAFYLCASSPRDSNSPLHFGNGTRLTVT.

The rearrangement uses TRBV7-8 and TRBJ2-5; D unresolved. The V gene's germline CDR1 is SGHVS and CDR2 FQNEAQ. The CDR3 is 15 amino acids. The germline V and J ends were trimmed by 1 base and 3 bases, with 12 bases remaining between them. The CDR3 bases are TGTGCCAGCAGCTTAGTAGAAGTAGATAAAGAGACCCAGTACTTC. Amino acid sequence: CASSLVEVDKETQYF.

The chain has TRBV9 and TRBJ2-7; possibly TRBD1 or TRBD2 for D (5 bases each). Trimming removed 5 bases at V and 4 bases at J, with 16 bases between. The CDR3 contains 14 residues. Germline V gene lookup returns CDR1 SGDLS and CDR2 YYNGEE. CDR3 residues: CASSPSGTPYEQYF. The CDR3 nucleotides are TGTGCCAGCAGTCCCTCCGGGACCCCTTACGAGCAGTACTTC.

This chain links TRBV20-1 with TRBJ2-3; 7 positions match TRBD2. CDR3 size: 16 residues. Trimming cost V 3 bases and J 1 base; bases outside gene matches: 10. Germline values: CDR1 DFQATT, CDR2 SNEGSKA (reference sequence). CDR3 loop: CSASPGGTSGTDTQYF. The CDR3 nucleotides read TGCAGTGCTAGTCCCGGGGGGACCTCTGGCACAGATACGCAGTATTTT.

The gene calls are TRBV29-1 and TRBJ2-7; D is uncertain. V was trimmed by 6 bases and J by 6 bases, leaving 12 bases between them. Germline values: CDR1 SQVTM, CDR2 ANQGSEA. This CDR3 has 11 residues. The CDR3 region has the DNA TGCAGCGTCCTTTTGAGCTCCGAGCAGTACTTC. Its protein is CSVLLSSEQYF.

The rearrangement joins TRBV9 to TRBJ1-1, with D tentatively TRBD1 (5 bases). The V and J ends lost 4 bases and 2 bases respectively, with 18 bases between them. This CDR3 has 16 residues. Germline V CDR1 and CDR2: SGDLS, YYNGEE. The CDR3 is CASSPLGAVLNTEAFF. The CDR3 region has the DNA TGTGCCAGCAGCCCCCTCGGGGCAGTCCTAAACACTGAAGCTTTCTTT. Variable domain in full (rest from reference TRBV9 and TRBJ1-1): DSGVTQTPKHLITATGQRVTLRCSPRSGDLSVYWYQQSLDQGLQFLIQYYNGEERAKGNILERFSAQQFPDLHSELNLSSLELGDSALYFCASSPLGAVLNTEAFFGQGTRLTVV.

V is TRBV9 and J is TRBJ2-7, with 7 bases aligning to TRBD1. This CDR3 comprises 14 residues. V was pared by 3 bases and J by 3 bases, with 6 bases of the junction left unmatched. The germline gives CDR1 SGDLS, CDR2 YYNGEE. This chain's CDR3 is CASSGPDRYYEQYF. The CDR3 coding sequence is TGTGCCAGCAGCGGACCGGACAGGTACTACGAGCAGTACTTC.

This chain uses TRBV20-1 with TRBJ2-7; 8 bases line up with TRBD1. This CDR3 is 12 amino acids long. From germline, CDR1 is DFQATT and CDR2 SNEGSKA (reference sequence). V lost 3 bases and J lost 7; bases outside the gene matches: 5. Written as DNA, the CDR3 is TGCAGTGCTAGCCAGGGGGCAGAAGAGCAGTACTTC. Translating gives CSASQGAEEQYF.

This chain connects TRBV29-1 to TRBJ2-2; possibly TRBD1 or TRBD2 for D (5 bases each). Trimming cost V 5 bases and J 0 bases, with 16 bases left between them. Germline CDR1 SQVTM, CDR2 ANQGSEA. CDR3 length equals 16 residues. In DNA, the CDR3 is TGCAGCGTTCTCCAATCCGGGACGGCGAACACCGGGGAGCTGTTTTTT. It codes for CSVLQSGTANTGELFF.

The V and J genes are TRBV7-3 and TRBJ2-2, with D hard to call. The CDR3 extends over 15 amino acids. V was trimmed by 2 bases and J by 5 bases, leaving 12 bases between them. The germline gives CDR1 SGHTA, CDR2 FQGTGA. CDR3 protein: CASSLSPFKTGELFF. CDR3 in DNA: TGTGCCAGCAGCTTATCGCCTTTTAAAACCGGGGAGCTGTTTTTT.

V gene TRBV27 combines with J gene TRBJ2-1, with 8 bases that match TRBD2. CDR3 length: 15 amino acids. V lost 5 bases and J lost 6; bases outside the gene matches: 9. The germline gives CDR1 MNHEY, CDR2 SMNVEV (reference sequence). CDR3: CASSPAGLGRNEQFF. The CDR3 DNA is TGTGCCAGCAGTCCGGCGGGACTAGGTCGCAATGAGCAGTTCTTC.

The chain joins TRBV29-1 to TRBJ2-3; possibly TRBD2 for D (6 bases). This CDR3 has 14 residues. Per germline, CDR1 SQVTM and CDR2 ANQGSEA. V was trimmed by 6 bases and J by 1 base, leaving 14 bases between them. The CDR3 nucleotides are TGCAGCGTGTCGGTAGGAGGGGGCACAGATACGCAGTATTTT. It is translated as CSVSVGGGTDTQYF.

The chain recombines TRBV24-1 with TRBJ2-1; D tentatively fits TRBD1 or TRBD2 (6 bases each). Per germline, CDR1 KGHDR and CDR2 SFDVKD. Trimming took 4 bases from V and 6 from J, leaving 15 bases between them. The CDR3 extends over 15 amino acids. CDR3 nucleotide sequence: TGTGCCACCAGTGACGGAGGGGGAAAGAGCAATGAGCAGTTCTTC. It is translated as CATSDGGGKSNEQFF.

The rearrangement links TRBV9 to TRBJ2-5; D may be TRBD2 (6 bases). Between the trimmed V and J ends, which lost 4 bases and 4 bases, there was a span of 14 bases. The CDR3 consists of 14 residues. In germline, CDR1 is SGDLS, CDR2 YYNGEE. In nucleotides, the CDR3 is TGTGCCAGCAGCCCGACGACTAGGGGAGAGACCCAGTACTTC. Residues: CASSPTTRGETQYF.

V is TRBV10-3 and J is TRBJ2-6; D call uncertain. Germline V gene data show CDR1 as ENHRY and CDR2 as SYGVKD. This CDR3 spans 15 amino acids. V lost 6 bases and J lost 4, with 13 bases in between. The CDR3 region has the DNA TGTGCCATCAGCGGCCTGCGAGAGGGGGCCAACGTCCTGACTTTC. The encoded protein is CAISGLREGANVLTF.